The sample holds a few counts of the clone carrying this TCR beta chain. The sample originates from a study of neurological immune-mediated disorders. The sorted-subset TCR libraries were prepared using about a million CD4+ or CD8+ T cells as the starting material. TCRdb reprocessed the 5' RACE reads via MiXCR and lists one record per CDR3 protein. The profile shows approximately 27,000 distinct CDR3 sequences, around 21% of them singletons. This receptor was identified in a man over 45 with HTLV-1-associated myelopathy (HAM/TSP). Sample: CD4+ T cells from blood.

CDR3 residues: CASRPLADSYNEQFF. DNA for the CDR3: TGTGCCAGTAGACCACTAGCGGACTCCTACAATGAGCAGTTCTTC. The chain uses TRBV19 and TRBJ2-1; 8 nucleotides agree with TRBD2. CDR1 is LNHDA, CDR2 SQIVND, per germline (reference sequence). This CDR3 comprises 15 residues. Unmatched junction bases numbered 4, after V lost 6 bases and J lost 0 bases.